This paragraph covers one T cell receptor (beta chain) sequence. Between the trimmed V and J ends, which lost 4 bases and 5 bases, there was a span of 16 bases. From germline, CDR1 is SGDLS and CDR2 YYNGEE. The CDR3 runs 15 residues. The sample originates from a study of CD8 T cells in Susac syndrome. Reverse transcription of roughly 0.5 to 1 ug RNA was performed with random hexamers. TCRdb reprocessed the immunoSEQ multiplex PCR reads with MiXCR, giving one entry per CDR3 protein. The sample shows under 200,000 distinct CDR3 sequences, approximately 94% of them seen only once. V gene TRBV9 combines with J gene TRBJ2-1; D possibly corresponds to TRBD1 (7 bases). This clonotype was obtained from a human donor with Susac syndrome. Sequenced: CD4+ T cells from PBMCs. The CDR3 bases are TGTGCCAGCAGCTTACAGGGGAGGCGCGACAATGAGCAGTTCTTC. The encoded protein is CASSLQGRRDNEQFF.